These 32 T cell receptor beta chains originate from one sample sequenced in a study of tumor-infiltrating lymphocytes in primary liver carcinoma. Using a constant-region primer together with ProtoScript II reverse transcriptase, TCR beta cDNA was made from 450 to 600 ng of total RNA. Investigators got TCR beta libraries out of three nested multiplex PCR rounds, done with slightly modified ARM-PCR. TRBV1-TRBV30 forward and Cbeta reverse primers drove the first two approximately 10-cycle rounds. Using its own MiXCR run on the multiplex PCR reads, TCRdb lists one record per CDR3 protein. The table records approximately 120,000 distinct CDR3 sequences, 60% to 80% of them present only once. From unsorted bulk tissue weighing 20-30 mg, DNA and RNA were co-extracted. Sequencing input: liver tumor tissue from sampling region 3. The subset was: tumor region T3, left-lateral pole. These receptors were obtained from a woman aged 55-70 years with primary liver carcinoma and hepatitis B virus infection.

As concerns this clonotype: A much bigger clone sits one base away, suggesting this may be a read error. The chain joins TRBV10-1 to TRBJ2-7; TRBD2 matches at 9 bases. CDR1 is WNHNN, CDR2 SYGVQD, per germline (reference sequence). This CDR3 is 14 amino acids long. With 8 bases clipped from V and 6 bases from J, the junction kept 11 bases outside the gene matches. In DNA form, the CDR3 reads TGCGCCAGCCGTGTCGATAGCGGGAGTCCCGAGCAGTACTTC. Protein product: CASRVDSGSPEQYF.

Notes on this clonotype: A clone one base away is much larger, so this may be a read error. The CDR3 end shows no conserved phenylalanine or tryptophan, and so a read error is likely. The chain links TRBV28 to TRBJ2-1; 13 bases are shared with TRBD2. Germline-derived CDR1 and CDR2 are MDHEN and SYDVKM. The V segment lost 2 bases and the J segment 10 bases; nucleotides outside the gene matches: 5. This CDR3 contains 15 residues. Here the CDR3 DNA reads TGTGCCAGCAGTTTAACTAGCGGGAGGGCCAGGGAGCAGTTCCTC. Translation: CASSLTSGRAREQFL.

Remarks on this clonotype: Here the CDR3 omits its conserved ending phenylalanine or tryptophan, so a read error is the likely source. V and J are TRBV7-8 and TRBJ2-1; the match to TRBD2 covers 13 bases. The CDR3 spans 16 residues. Germline V gene lookup returns CDR1 SGHVS and CDR2 FQNEAQ. The chain's CDR3 is CAISLVGTSGTNEQFS. The DNA of the CDR3 is TGTGCCATCAGCTTAGTTGGGACTAGCGGGACCAATGAGCAGTTCTCC.

A remark on this clonotype: Germline is not matched at one junction end, which may reflect a read error. V usage is TRBV11-3 and J usage is TRBJ2-2, with TRBD2 matching over 9 bases. The CDR3 sequence is 17 residues long. The germline gives CDR1 SGHNT, CDR2 YENEEA. The CDR3 loop reads CVSSLGRLAGNSGELFF. For the CDR3, the DNA is TGTGTCAGCAGCTTAGGCAGGCTAGCGGGAAACTCCGGGGAGTTGTTTTTT.

Details on this clonotype: A junction end diverges from the germline sequence, so it may reflect a read error. The chain has TRBV11-2 and TRBJ2-3; TRBD2 agrees at 9 bases. The CDR3 has 17 amino acids. The germline CDR1 and CDR2 sequences are SGHAT and FQNNGV. The CDR3 nucleotides are TGTGCCAGCTCCTCGGTAGCGGGAGTGCCTAGCGCAGATACGCGGTACTTT. Protein sequence: CASSSVAGVPSADTRYF.

This chain links TRBV11-2 with TRBJ2-2; 8 positions match TRBD2. Trimming cost V 11 bases and J 7 bases; bases outside gene matches: 18. From germline, CDR1 is SGHAT and CDR2 FQNNGV. There are 16 residues in the CDR3. CDR3 sequence (DNA): TGTGCCTGCGGCGACCGGGGACAAGCGGGAGTCGGGGAGCTGTTTTTT. It yields the protein CACGDRGQAGVGELFF.

With regard to this clonotype: Just one base apart from a much larger clone, this may be a read error. This chain joins TRBV30 and TRBJ2-5; D gene unclear. This CDR3 has 14 residues. Germline lookup yields CDR1 GTSNPN and CDR2 SVGIG (reference sequence). V was pared by 0 bases and J by 6 bases, with 14 bases between. CDR3 amino acids: CAWSVPRRQKTQYF. CDR3 DNA sequence: TGTGCCTGGAGTGTACCCCGCCGTCAAAAGACCCAGTACTTC. Full variable domain (rest looked up from reference TRBV30 and TRBJ2-5): SQTIHQWPATLVQPVGSPLSLECTVEGTSNPNLYWYRQAAGRGLQLLFYSVGIGQISSEVPQNLSASRPQDRQFILSSKKLLLSDSGFYLCAWSVPRRQKTQYFGPGTRLLVL.

To note about this clonotype: The CDR3 does not close with the conserved phenylalanine or tryptophan, likely indicating a read error. The chain combines TRBV5-6 with TRBJ2-3; D possibly corresponds to TRBD2 (6 bases). In germline, CDR1 is SGHDT, CDR2 YYEEEE. CDR3 size: 15 residues. The germline V and J ends were trimmed by 4 bases and 0 bases, with 12 bases remaining between them. The CDR3 reads CASSPCTSSTDTQYS. The CDR3 nucleotides read TGTGCCAGCAGCCCCTGTACTAGCAGCACAGATACGCAGTATTCT.

This clonotype was seen more than once but under ten times. This chain connects TRBV5-4 to TRBJ2-3; 9 bases fit TRBD2. With V trimmed by 4 bases and J by 1 base, 10 bases remained unmatched. The CDR3 is 17 residues long. Germline V gene lookup returns CDR1 SGHNT and CDR2 YYREEE (reference sequence). In DNA form, the CDR3 reads TGTGCCAGCAGCCGCAGTAGTGGCGGGAGGGGCACAGATACGCAGTATTTT. Protein sequence: CASSRSSGGRGTDTQYF.

The V and J genes are TRBV6-4 and TRBJ1-4; 7 bases line up with TRBD1. Per the germline V gene, CDR1 is MRHNA and CDR2 is SNTAGT. Trimming at V came to 7 bases and at J to 5 bases, leaving 13 bases not matched to a gene. The CDR3 loop spans 16 amino acids. This CDR3 is CASTESRDSLNEKLFF. As DNA, the CDR3 is TGTGCCAGCACCGAAAGTCGGGACAGCCTCAATGAAAAACTGTTTTTT.

The table lists this clonotype with many counts. The CDR3 DNA reads TGCAGCGTTGAGGGGGGACTAGCGGGAGACGATGAGCAGTTCTTC. It yields the protein CSVEGGLAGDDEQFF. The chain uses TRBV29-1 and TRBJ2-1, with TRBD2 identical over 14 bases. Trimming at V came to 3 bases and at J to 8 bases, leaving 6 bases not matched to a gene. The CDR3 has 15 amino acids. Germline lookup yields CDR1 SQVTM and CDR2 ANQGSEA.

As regards this clonotype: A much larger clone lies a single base off, so this may be a read error. The V call is TRBV5-4, the J call TRBJ2-1; a weak D match, TRBD1 (6 bases). There are 14 residues in the CDR3. CDR1 and CDR2 (germline): SGHNT, YYREEE (reference sequence). CDR3 nucleotides: TGTGCCAGCAGCAAAAACAGGGATATTAGTGAGCAGTCCTTC. It is translated as CASSKNRDISEQSF. The full variable domain, completed using reference TRBV5-4 and TRBJ2-1, is ETGVTQSPTHLIKTRGQQVTLRCSSQSGHNTVSWYQQALGQGPQFIFQYYREEENGRGNFPPRFSGLQFPNYSSELNVNALELDDSALYLCASSKNRDISEQSFGPGTRLTVL.

In its sample, this clonotype was seen many times. The chain uses TRBV6-5 and TRBJ1-3, with unresolved D. Trimming stripped 0 bases from V and 1 base from J, with 7 bases between. Germline V gene lookup returns CDR1 MNHEY and CDR2 SVGAGI. This CDR3 spans 15 amino acids. The CDR3 bases are TGTGCCAGCAGTTACTCGCGCAGATCTGGAAACACCATATATTTT. Translated: CASSYSRRSGNTIYF.

The chain uses TRBV6-1 and TRBJ2-7; D is unresolved. Germline V gene sequence: CDR1 MNHNS, CDR2 SASEGT. This CDR3 has 15 amino acids. V lost 8 bases and J 7 bases, leaving 24 bases between the germline ends. CDR3: CASEKRIRLRQEQYF. Written as DNA, the CDR3 is TGTGCCAGCGAGAAACGGATTCGGCTTCGCCAAGAGCAGTACTTC.

Note on this clonotype: A much larger clonotype is one base distant, so this may be a read error. This CDR3 reads CASKNPSHEQFF. The CDR3 coding sequence is TGTGCCAGCAAGAACCCTAGCCATGAGCAGTTCTTC. The V and J genes are TRBV5-6 and TRBJ2-1; D is perhaps TRBD2 (5 bases). CDR3 length equals 12 residues. V lost 6 bases, J lost 8 bases, and 12 bases lay in between. Germline V gene data show CDR1 as SGHDT and CDR2 as YYEEEE.

Regarding this clonotype: Without the conserved terminal phenylalanine or tryptophan, this CDR3 likely stems from a read error. The chain recombines TRBV12-3 or TRBV12-4 with TRBJ2-6; D gene unclear. Trimming removed 2 bases at V and 6 bases at J, with 11 bases between. The CDR3 length is 15 residues. In DNA form, the CDR3 reads TGTGCCAGCAGTTTACGGAGAGCTGTGGCCAACGTCCTGACTTAC. Amino acids: CASSLRRAVANVLTY.

Comments on this clonotype: A much larger clone lies a single base off, so this may be a read error. The chain combines TRBV5-4 with TRBJ2-1; the D gene is possibly TRBD2 (5 bases). Germline CDR1 is SGHNT and CDR2 is YYREEE (reference sequence). This CDR3 is built from 14 residues. The CDR3, as DNA: TGTGCCAGCAGCTTGGGGGATGCGAGACTACCGTCAATCTTC. Translation gives CASSLGDARLPSIF.

Details on this clonotype: Here the CDR3 omits its conserved ending phenylalanine or tryptophan, so a read error is the likely source. V usage is TRBV11-2 and J usage is TRBJ2-1, with D possibly matching TRBD2 (7 bases). The CDR3 runs to 16 residues. Per the germline V gene, CDR1 is SGHAT and CDR2 is FQNNGV. DNA of the CDR3: TGTGCCAGCGGCTTAGGGGGGGAGAGCTCCTACAATGAACAGTTCTCC. It is translated as CASGLGGESSYNEQFS.

Many counts were recorded for this clonotype. The V gene is TRBV30, the J gene TRBJ2-5, with 10 bases matching TRBD2. The CDR3 totals 16 residues. The J segment lost 2 bases and the V segment lost 3 bases, leaving 9 bases of the junction unmatched. Germline assignment: CDR1 GTSNPN and CDR2 SVGIG (reference sequence). In DNA, the CDR3 is TGTGCCTGGAGCTTGGGGACTAGCGCCTTTCAAGAGACCCAGTACTTC. This sequence encodes CAWSLGTSAFQETQYF.

In regard to this clonotype: The CDR3 does not end in the conserved phenylalanine or tryptophan, so this is likely a read error. The chain employs TRBV11-2 and TRBJ2-1, with D tentatively TRBD2 (5 bases). Germline CDR1 is SGHAT and CDR2 is FQNNGV. The length of the CDR3 is 16 residues. V lost 5 bases to trimming and J lost 6 bases, with 20 bases between them. The CDR3 nucleotides read TGTGCCAGCAGCCGACTGAACCCCGGGGTTGCCAATGAGCAGTTCTCC. It yields the protein CASSRLNPGVANEQFS.

Points on this clonotype: Compared with germline, one end of the junction differs, possibly owing to a read error. The chain joins TRBV12-3 or TRBV12-4 to TRBJ1-2; a possible D gene is TRBD1 (5 bases). This CDR3 comprises 14 residues. The CDR3 DNA sequence: TGTGCCAGCAGTTTAGCTACACGGGGCTATGACTACACCTTC. Translating it yields CASSLATRGYDYTF.

The chain couples TRBV19 to TRBJ2-7; TRBD1 matches at 9 bases. There are 13 residues in the CDR3. Germline CDR1 is LNHDA and CDR2 is SQIVND (reference sequence). V shed 10 bases and J 1 base; nucleotides not matched to a gene: 5. The CDR3 protein is CATGQGSSYEQYF. The DNA for the CDR3 is TGTGCCACCGGACAGGGGTCTTCCTACGAGCAGTACTTC.

This clonotype has only a few counts. The chain uses TRBV28 and TRBJ1-1; 9 bases are a match to TRBD1. The germline gives CDR1 MDHEN, CDR2 SYDVKM. V shed 5 bases, J shed 1 base, and the junction held 11 bases outside the gene matches. CDR3 length: 17 residues. This CDR3 reads CASSIRQGVIGNTEAFF. In nucleotides, the CDR3 is TGTGCCAGCAGTATCCGACAGGGGGTGATTGGGAACACTGAAGCTTTCTTT.

Many counts were recorded for this clonotype. The chain uses TRBV6-6 and TRBJ2-2; possible D gene TRBD2, 5 bases. CDR1 MNHNY and CDR2 SVGAGI come from the germline V gene (reference sequence). The CDR3 sequence is 17 residues long. V was shortened by 7 bases and J by 0 bases, with 18 bases between the two germline ends. Written as DNA, the CDR3 is TGTGCCAGCACGGCTTCGGGTAGCGTGGCGAACACCGGGGAGCTGTTTTTT. Protein product: CASTASGSVANTGELFF.

This clonotype has more than one count but fewer than ten. This chain connects TRBV15 to TRBJ2-7, with TRBD2 identical over 7 bases. Trimming at V came to 0 bases and at J to 4 bases, leaving 12 bases not matched to a gene. The CDR3 is 17 amino acids. The V gene's germline CDR1 is LNHNV and CDR2 YYDKDF (reference sequence). The CDR3 loop is CATSRDGRGGSNYEQYF. The DNA of the CDR3 is TGTGCCACCAGCAGAGATGGTCGAGGCGGGAGTAATTACGAGCAGTACTTC.

This sequence joins TRBV5-4 and TRBJ2-7, with 8 bases matching TRBD1. Looked up from germline, CDR1 is SGHNT and CDR2 is YYREEE (reference sequence). With 5 bases clipped from V and 4 bases from J, the junction kept 8 bases outside the gene matches. The CDR3 is 14 amino acids. The chain's CDR3 is CASSVVQGGYEQYF. Written as DNA, the CDR3 is TGTGCCAGCAGTGTTGTACAGGGGGGTTACGAGCAGTACTTC.

As concerns this clonotype: An end of the junction differs from the germline gene, which may be a read error. V is TRBV11-2 and J is TRBJ2-1, with 8 bases aligning to TRBD1. Per the germline V gene, CDR1 is SGHAT and CDR2 is FQNNGV. This CDR3 is 16 amino acids long. CDR3 loop: CASSLAAGGVCNGQFF. The CDR3, as DNA: TGTGCCAGCAGCTTAGCGGCAGGGGGCGTCTGCAATGGGCAGTTCTTC.

This clonotype was detected only a few times. One base away lies a much larger clone, so this may be a sequencing read error. The V and J genes are TRBV4-2 and TRBJ2-1; weak D call: TRBD2 (6 bases). Germline V gene data show CDR1 as LGHNA and CDR2 as YNFKEQ. V was shortened by 0 bases and J by 9 bases, with 15 bases between the two germline ends. The CDR3 length is 15 residues. The CDR3 reads CASSQDPGVPSEQFF. In DNA form, the CDR3 reads TGTGCCAGCAGCCAAGATCCGGGAGTCCCCAGTGAGCAGTTCTTC.

Turning to this clonotype: One end of the junction fails to match germline, which may point to a read error. V and J are TRBV6-1 and TRBJ2-5; no clear D. Per germline, CDR1 MNHNS and CDR2 SASEGT. This CDR3 contains 15 residues. Here the CDR3 DNA reads TGTGCCAGCAGTGAAGCGCTGTGGGGTACGGAGACCCAGTATTTC. It specifies CASSEALWGTETQYF.

The CDR3 is CARWRERGNQPQHF. The CDR3 DNA reads as TGCGCCAGATGGAGGGAGAGAGGGAATCAGCCCCAGCATTTT. V is TRBV23-1 and J is TRBJ1-5; D remains unclear. TRBV23-1 counts as an open reading frame of uncertain function. Between the trimmed V and J ends, which lost 9 bases and 4 bases, there was a span of 16 bases. The CDR3 totals 14 residues.

Ten or more counts support this clonotype. The chain carries TRBV14 and TRBJ2-7; 10 nucleotides line up with TRBD1. The CDR3 has 15 amino acids. In germline, CDR1 is SGHDN, CDR2 FVKESK. V dropped 6 bases and J dropped 0; count of bases not matched to a gene: 5. The CDR3 DNA reads as TGTGCCAGCAGGACAGGGGGCGACAACTCCTACGAGCAGTACTTC. It translates to CASRTGGDNSYEQYF. Based on the CDR3 plus reference TRBV14 and TRBJ2-7, the full variable domain is EAGVTQFPSHSVIEKGQTVTLRCDPISGHDNLYWYRRVMGKEIKFLLHFVKESKQDESGMPNNRFLAERTGGTYSTLKVQPAELEDSGVYFCASRTGGDNSYEQYFGPGTRLTVT.

This clonotype has at least ten counts. The DNA of the CDR3 is TGTGCCAGCAGCTACAGGGGCGGCACTGAAGCTTTCTTT. Its protein product is CASSYRGGTEAFF. The rearrangement uses TRBV12-3 or TRBV12-4 and TRBJ1-1, with 7 bases that match TRBD1. The junction had 5 bases not matched to a gene; V was cut back by 6 bases and J by 4 bases. This CDR3 comprises 13 residues.